This entry concerns a single T cell receptor beta chain. The data were obtained in a study of tumor-infiltrating lymphocytes in oesophageal squamous cell carcinoma. Trimming took 4 bases from V and 3 from J, leaving 21 bases between them. This CDR3 contains 17 residues. Germline V gene lookup returns CDR1 SGHRS and CDR2 YFSETQ. TCRdb used MiXCR to reprocess the PCR reads, holding one entry per CDR3 protein. The sample lists around 23,000 distinct CDR3 sequences, roughly two fifths occurring once. The source of this sequence is a male donor with esophageal squamous cell carcinoma. The sequencing sample was made of esophageal tumor tissue. The chain carries TRBV5-1 and TRBJ2-3, with D possibly being TRBD1 (7 bases). CDR3 sequence: CASSPGVGDSGTDTQYF. The CDR3 region has the DNA TGCGCCAGCAGCCCGGGGGTCGGGGACAGCGGGACAGATACGCAGTATTTT.